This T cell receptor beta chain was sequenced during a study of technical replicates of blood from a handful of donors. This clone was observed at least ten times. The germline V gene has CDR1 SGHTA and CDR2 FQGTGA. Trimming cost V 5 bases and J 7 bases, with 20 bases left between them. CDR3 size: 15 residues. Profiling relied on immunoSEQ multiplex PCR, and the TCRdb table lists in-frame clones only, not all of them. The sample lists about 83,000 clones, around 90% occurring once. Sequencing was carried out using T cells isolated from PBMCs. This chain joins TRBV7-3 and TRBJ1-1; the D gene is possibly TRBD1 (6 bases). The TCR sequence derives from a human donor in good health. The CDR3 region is CASSQSAGGRGEAFF. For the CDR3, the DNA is TGTGCCAGCAGCCAATCGGCGGGGGGCAGGGGTGAAGCTTTCTTT.